Following are 4 T cell receptor beta chains from one sample sequenced in a study of regulatory T cells in long-lasting Graves disease. Time point specified: persistent/refractory GD, antithyroid drugs over 5 years with positive TRAb. From RNA extracted from PBMCs, the TCR library was made. With iRepertoire HTBI primers and Arm-PCR of CDR3 regions, TCR beta libraries were built. TCRdb re-called the multiplex PCR reads with MiXCR, one entry per CDR3 protein. The sample yields some 370,000 distinct CDR3 sequences, around 20% seen once. Sequenced here: peripheral blood mononuclear cells (PBMCs), sampled when the disease was refractory, from a patient treated with antithyroid drugs. These receptors all come from a female donor with Graves disease.

This clonotype occurred a few times. The rearrangement uses TRBV5-4 and TRBJ1-2, with 8 bases identical to TRBD1. This CDR3 is built from 15 residues. Trimming removed 2 bases from V and 2 bases from J; junction bases left unmatched: 5. From germline, CDR1 is SGHNT and CDR2 YYREEE (reference sequence). CDR3 DNA: TGTGCCAGCAGCTTTCTGGACAGGGAAAACTATGGCTACACCTTC. Its protein product is CASSFLDRENYGYTF.

This clonotype was seen many times. The rearrangement links TRBV20-1 to TRBJ2-5, with 12 bases aligning to TRBD2. CDR1 is DFQATT and CDR2 is SNEGSKA in the germline V gene (reference sequence). The V and J ends lost 6 bases and 3 bases, in that order; junction bases with no gene match: 2. The CDR3 length is 13 residues. The CDR3, as DNA: TGCAGTGCGCGGACTAGCGGGAAAGAGACCCAGTACTTC. This codes for CSARTSGKETQYF.

The genes are TRBV12-3 or TRBV12-4 and TRBJ2-5, with 8 positions matching TRBD1. Trimming cost V 6 bases and J 3 bases; bases outside gene matches: 6. The CDR3 spans 14 residues. The CDR3 is CASRQTGVKETQYF. The CDR3 DNA is TGTGCCAGCAGACAGACAGGGGTCAAAGAGACCCAGTACTTC.

This clonotype was seen a few times. The chain is built from TRBV6-2 or TRBV6-3 and TRBJ2-7, with a weak D call TRBD1 (6 bases). The CDR3 spans 13 residues. The germline V gene encodes CDR1 MNHEY and CDR2 SVGEGT. Trimming cost V 7 bases and J 5 bases, with 15 bases left between them. The CDR3 spells CASMGTMTHEQYF. In DNA form, the CDR3 reads TGTGCCAGCATGGGGACAATGACCCACGAGCAGTACTTC.